This T cell receptor (beta chain) emerged from a study of cytomegalovirus exposure and HLA in healthy donors. General study results and limits: In a later analysis, V- and J-gene trimming of beta chains associated with a DCLRE1C missense variant, replicated independently.

The CDR3 has 14 amino acids. CDR1 SGHRS and CDR2 YFSETQ come from the germline V gene. The V end lost 1 base, the J end lost 5 bases, and 11 bases lay between the germline ends. As concerns this clone: Antigen: not known.

With 60 Vbeta and 13 Jbeta primers, the PCR was carried out. Profiled with immunoSEQ multiplex PCR; TCRdb holds only in-frame clones, not every one. The sample has about 150,000 clones, roughly four fifths seen once. What was sequenced was PBMCs. The chain links TRBV5-1 to TRBJ2-3; D is ambiguous. This clonotype originated in a man aged 25-45 years in good health and CMV-seropositive. This CDR3 reads CASSLTQFEDTQYF. The CDR3 DNA reads TGCGCCAGCAGCTTGACACAGTTTGAAGATACGCAGTATTTT.